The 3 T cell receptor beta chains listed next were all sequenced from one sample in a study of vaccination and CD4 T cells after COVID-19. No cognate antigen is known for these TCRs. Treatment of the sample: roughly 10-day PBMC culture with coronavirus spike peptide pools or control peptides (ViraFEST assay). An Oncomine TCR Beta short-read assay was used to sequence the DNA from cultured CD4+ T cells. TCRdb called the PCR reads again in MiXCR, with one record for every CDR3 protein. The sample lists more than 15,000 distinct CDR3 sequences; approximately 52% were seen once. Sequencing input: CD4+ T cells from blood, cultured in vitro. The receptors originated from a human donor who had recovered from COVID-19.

Here the CDR3 reads CASSLAGGQGAGELFF. Here the CDR3 DNA reads TGTGCCAGCAGCTTAGCCGGGGGACAGGGTGCCGGGGAGCTGTTTTTT. The chain has TRBV7-9 and TRBJ2-2; 9 nucleotides match TRBD1. This CDR3 is built from 16 residues. Germline assignment: CDR1 SEHNR and CDR2 FQNEAQ (reference sequence). Losses at the gene ends were 0 bases for V and 6 bases for J; bases not matched to a gene: 5.

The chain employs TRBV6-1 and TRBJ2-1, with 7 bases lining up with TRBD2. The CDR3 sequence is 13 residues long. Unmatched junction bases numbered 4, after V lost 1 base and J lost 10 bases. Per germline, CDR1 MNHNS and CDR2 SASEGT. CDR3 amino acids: CASSEVFGREQFF. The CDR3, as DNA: TGTGCCAGCAGTGAAGTGTTCGGGAGGGAGCAGTTCTTC.

The CDR3 DNA is TGCAGTGCTGTGACTAGCGGGAGTGTCACCGGGGAGCTGTTTTTT. Translating it yields CSAVTSGSVTGELFF. This sequence joins TRBV20-1 and TRBJ2-2, with 12 bases lining up with TRBD2. CDR1 is DFQATT, CDR2 SNEGSKA, per germline (reference sequence). This CDR3 is 15 amino acids long. V dropped 5 bases and J dropped 4; count of bases not matched to a gene: 5.